Listed below are T cell receptor beta chains from one sample, sequenced in a study of beta chain features in type 1 diabetes. Repertoires were generated with immunoSEQ multiplex PCR, while TCRdb's copy carries only in-frame clones and drops some. This sample has approximately 240,000 clones, with about a sixth found just once. Sequences were obtained from naive CD4+ T cells from blood. These receptors were obtained from a man aged 25-45 years with type 1 diabetes. Both conserved end residues are part of each CDR3. A D gene is named only where the DNA matches it firmly. Only part of the rows carry a size: once, few, many, or a class if the clone is expanded.

J gene | V gene | clone size | CDR3 length | D gene | CDR3 DNA | CDR3 protein
TRBJ2-1 | TRBV5-1 | few | 15 | NA | TGCGCCAGCAGCTTGGGACCCACTAGCTACAATGAGCAGTTCTTC | CASSLGPTSYNEQFF
TRBJ2-7 | TRBV5-4 | few | 15 | TRBD1 | TGTGCCAGCAGCTCCCAACAGGGGCCTCTCTACGAGCAGTACTTC | CASSSQQGPLYEQYF
TRBJ2-2 | TRBV28 | NA | 15 | TRBD2 | TGTGCCAGCAGTTTGGCTAGCGGGCACACCGGGGAGCTGTTTTTT | CASSLASGHTGELFF
TRBJ2-7 | TRBV4-3 | NA | 14 | NA | TGCGCCAGCAGCCAAGTAACAGGCGCCTACGAGCAGTACTTC | CASSQVTGAYEQYF
TRBJ2-1 | TRBV15 | NA | 17 | NA | TGTGCCACCAGCAGAGATCGGGTGCGTTTCTCCTACAATGAGCAGTTCTTC | CATSRDRVRFSYNEQFF
TRBJ2-3 | TRBV11-2 | NA | 13 | NA | TGTGCCAGCAGCTTTTCAGGAACAGATACGCAGTATTTT | CASSFSGTDTQYF
TRBJ2-1 | TRBV9 | NA | 13 | NA | TGTGCCAGCAGCGTGACACAACTGACCGAGCAGTTCTTC | CASSVTQLTEQFF
TRBJ2-3 | TRBV7-2 | few | 13 | NA | TGTGCCAGCAGCCAACGTATGGTTGATACGCAGTATTTT | CASSQRMVDTQYF
TRBJ2-3 | TRBV7-3 | NA | 15 | TRBD2 | TGTGCCAGCAGCTTAGAGGGAGGGCCAACAGATACGCAGTATTTT | CASSLEGGPTDTQYF
TRBJ2-5 | TRBV9 | NA | 11 | NA | TGTGCCAGCAGCGCCGAAGAGACCCAGTACTTC | CASSAEETQYF
TRBJ2-1 | TRBV15 | NA | 14 | TRBD2 | TGTGCCACCTCCCAGGTGGCGGGAGTAGGAGAGCAGTTCTTC | CATSQVAGVGEQFF
TRBJ2-5 | TRBV9 | NA | 14 | NA | TGTGCCAGCAGCGCCCAGACAGGAGGAGAGACCCAGTACTTC | CASSAQTGGETQYF
TRBJ2-7 | TRBV7-2 | few | 18 | TRBD1 | TGTGCCAGCAGCCATCAGGGGAGGGGACAGGGGGCGGCCTACGAGCAGTACTTC | CASSHQGRGQGAAYEQYF
TRBJ2-1 | TRBV5-1 | few | 17 | NA | TGCGCCAGCAGCTTGGGGTTCAGCAGCGGAGCCTACAATGAGCAGTTCTTC | CASSLGFSSGAYNEQFF
TRBJ1-1 | TRBV4-3 | NA | 14 | TRBD1 | TGCGCCAGCAGCCTTTGGTCAGGGGGCACTGAAGCTTTCTTT | CASSLWSGGTEAFF
TRBJ2-3 | TRBV7-2 | few | 13 | TRBD2 | TGTGCCAGCAGCTTAAGGGAGGGAGATACGCAGTATTTT | CASSLREGDTQYF
TRBJ2-4 | TRBV9 | NA | 15 | TRBD1 | TGTGCCAGCAGCGTAGGGGGGACAGTGGTAAACATTCAGTACTTC | CASSVGGTVVNIQYF
TRBJ2-1 | TRBV2 | NA | 14 | NA | TGTGCCAGCAGTGACGACAGCTCCTACAATGAGCAGTTCTTC | CASSDDSSYNEQFF